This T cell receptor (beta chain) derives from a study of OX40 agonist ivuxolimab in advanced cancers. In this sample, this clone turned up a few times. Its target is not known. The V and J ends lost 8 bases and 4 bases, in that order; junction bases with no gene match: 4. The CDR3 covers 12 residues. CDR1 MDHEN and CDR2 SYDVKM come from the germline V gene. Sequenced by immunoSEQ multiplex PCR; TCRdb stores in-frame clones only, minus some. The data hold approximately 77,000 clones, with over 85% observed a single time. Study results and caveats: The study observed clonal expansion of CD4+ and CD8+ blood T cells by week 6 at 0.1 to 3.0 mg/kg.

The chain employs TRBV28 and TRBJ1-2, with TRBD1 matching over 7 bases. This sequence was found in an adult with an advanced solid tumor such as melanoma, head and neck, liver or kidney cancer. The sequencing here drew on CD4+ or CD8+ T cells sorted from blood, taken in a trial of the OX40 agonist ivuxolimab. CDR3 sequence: CASGRQGYGYTF. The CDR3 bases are TGTGCCAGCGGCCGACAGGGCTATGGCTACACCTTC.